These T cell receptor beta chains were read from a single sample in a study of shared clonotypes between healthy human individuals. Repertoires were generated with immunoSEQ multiplex PCR, while TCRdb's copy carries only in-frame clones and drops some. The sample holds about 2 million clones, roughly 95% seen once. The sample was naive CD8+ T cells sorted from blood. All receptors derive from a man aged 18 to 30 in good health. Both conserved end residues are part of each CDR3. The order of the fields is CDR3 protein, V gene.

CASSDLTGTIPYEQYF	TRBV6-1
CASSRRTGDDEQYF	TRBV6-5
CASSPGWVLSNQPQHF	TRBV7-2
CASSIITTGGYTF	TRBV19
CASSLDRANYGYTF	TRBV5-4
CASSLGSGVAKNIQYF	TRBV7-9
CASSQSRSSYNSPLHF	TRBV23-1
CASSGQGVTSEQYF	TRBV27
CAISERTGNNEQFF	TRBV10-3
CASSPPGGAGNTIYF	TRBV18
CATSRLAGDGNEQFF	TRBV15
CASSLDTSNEKLFF	TRBV5-6
CASSQDRTGEQYF	TRBV4-1
CASSVERTYEQYF	TRBV9
CASSQIGTGDWHEQYF	TRBV27
CASSEMSSGRTGELFF	TRBV10-1
CASSFMYSNAGELFF	TRBV4-1
CASSLATSGVTGELFF	TRBV5-6
CASSVAIQTDLFYGYTF	TRBV9
CASSLAGVERLDSPLHF	TRBV5-1
CASKGGQLLNTEAFF	TRBV6-5
CASSQDSGGSGGEQYF	TRBV4-3
CASSGSGPRTDTQYF	TRBV2
CASSIDNREPQHF	TRBV19
CASSLAGGSYEQYF	TRBV28
CASSQGVEGAFTEAFF	TRBV4-1
CASSQRQDTYEQYF	TRBV4-1
CASSEPSGVPSYEQYF	TRBV2
CASSPDSTDTQYF	TRBV5-6
CASTPPLTSGVYNEQFF	TRBV25-1
CSVAGGNTGELFF	TRBV29-1
CASSTTGNYGYTF	TRBV5-6
CASSDPDRDVGATNEKLFF	TRBV2
CASSRGPLAGGFNQETQYF	TRBV4-2
CASSVDISGSQYF	TRBV4-3
CASSPPTGGGLTEQYF	TRBV7-9
CASSVEGVTQETQYF	TRBV9
CASSQGSPTAGNTGELFF	TRBV4-3
CASSQEGRMNTEAFF	TRBV4-1
CASSSSGRTGVFYGYTF	TRBV7-9
CASSYSSMRGTDTQYF	TRBV6-6
CASSLGAASYEQYF	TRBV5-6
CASQTGGSNQPQHF	TRBV21-1
CASSVVWGEDTQYF	TRBV9
CATSRGSIAEPQHF	TRBV15
CASSWGNEQFF	TRBV6-5
CASMPEEYTGELFF	TRBV19
CASSIRTSGVRDEQYF	TRBV19
CASSPRLAGGSYNEQFF	TRBV4-3
CASSLVVSGEQYF	TRBV5-4
CASSYGVFTGELFF	TRBV6-5
CASSLSRNYGYTF	TRBV28
CASSTGTSGGDEQYF	TRBV27
CASRSALQGETFNEQFF	TRBV2
CASSKDRGCNTIYF	TRBV21-1
CASRGEKLFF	TRBV6-1
CASSNEIYNEQFF	TRBV19